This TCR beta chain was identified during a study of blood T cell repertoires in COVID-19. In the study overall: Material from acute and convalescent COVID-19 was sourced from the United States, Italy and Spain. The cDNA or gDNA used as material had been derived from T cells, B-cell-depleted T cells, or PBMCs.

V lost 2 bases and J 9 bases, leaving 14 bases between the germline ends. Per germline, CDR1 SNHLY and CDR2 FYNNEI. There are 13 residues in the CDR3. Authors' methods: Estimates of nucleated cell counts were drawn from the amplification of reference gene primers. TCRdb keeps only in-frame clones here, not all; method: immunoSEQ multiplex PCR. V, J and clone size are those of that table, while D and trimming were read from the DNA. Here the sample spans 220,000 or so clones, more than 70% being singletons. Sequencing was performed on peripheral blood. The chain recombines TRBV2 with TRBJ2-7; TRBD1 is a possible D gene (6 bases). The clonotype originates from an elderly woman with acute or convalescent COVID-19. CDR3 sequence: CASSELVSGAQYF. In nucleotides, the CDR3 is TGTGCCAGCAGTGAACTGGTATCAGGGGCGCAGTACTTC.